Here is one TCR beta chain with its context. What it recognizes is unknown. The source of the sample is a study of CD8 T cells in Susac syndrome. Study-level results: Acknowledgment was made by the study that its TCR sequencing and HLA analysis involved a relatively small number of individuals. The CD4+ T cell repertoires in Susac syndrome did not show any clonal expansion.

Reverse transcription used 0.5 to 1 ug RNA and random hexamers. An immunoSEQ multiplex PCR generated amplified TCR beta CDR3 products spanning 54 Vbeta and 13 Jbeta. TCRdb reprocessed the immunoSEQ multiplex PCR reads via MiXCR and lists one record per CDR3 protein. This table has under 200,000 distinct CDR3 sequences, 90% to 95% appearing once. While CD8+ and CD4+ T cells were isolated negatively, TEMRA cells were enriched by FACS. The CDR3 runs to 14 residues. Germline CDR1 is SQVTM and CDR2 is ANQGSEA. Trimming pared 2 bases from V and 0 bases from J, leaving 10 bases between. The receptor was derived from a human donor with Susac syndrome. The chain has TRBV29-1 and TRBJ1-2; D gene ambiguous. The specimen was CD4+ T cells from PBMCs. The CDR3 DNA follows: TGCAGCGTTGAACAACCGGAAGCTAACTATGGCTACACCTTC. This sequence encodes CSVEQPEANYGYTF. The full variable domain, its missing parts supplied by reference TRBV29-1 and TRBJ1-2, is SAVISQKPSRDICQRGTSLTIQCQVDSQVTMMFWYRQQPGQSLTLIATANQGSEATYESGFVIDKFPISRPNLTFSTLTVSNMSPEDSSIYLCSVEQPEANYGYTFGSGTRLTVV.